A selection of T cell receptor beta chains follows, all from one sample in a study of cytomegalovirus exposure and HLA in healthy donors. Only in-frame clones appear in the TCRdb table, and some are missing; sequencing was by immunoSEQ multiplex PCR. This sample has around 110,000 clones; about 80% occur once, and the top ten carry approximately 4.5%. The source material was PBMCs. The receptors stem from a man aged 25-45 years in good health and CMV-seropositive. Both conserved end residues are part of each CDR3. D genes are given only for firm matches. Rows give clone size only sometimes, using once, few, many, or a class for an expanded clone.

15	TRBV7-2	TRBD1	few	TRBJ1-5	CASSSGQGGDQPQHF	TGTGCCAGCAGCTCTGGACAGGGTGGGGATCAGCCCCAGCATTTT
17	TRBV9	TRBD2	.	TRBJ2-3	CASSSSGTSGSTDTQYF	TGTGCCAGCAGCTCCTCTGGGACTAGCGGTAGCACAGATACGCAGTATTTT
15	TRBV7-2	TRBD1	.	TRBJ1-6	CASSPGTGNNSPLHF	TGTGCCAGCAGCCCGGGGACAGGGAATAATTCACCCCTCCACTTT
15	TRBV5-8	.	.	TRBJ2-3	CASRPYRVSTDTQYF	TGTGCCAGCAGGCCGTACAGGGTGAGCACAGATACGCAGTATTTT
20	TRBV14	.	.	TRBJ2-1	CASSPGGSRMAGDIYNEQFF	TGTGCCAGCAGCCCGGGCGGTTCCCGAATGGCGGGGGACATCTACAATGAGCAGTTCTTC
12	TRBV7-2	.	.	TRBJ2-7	CASRSDTYEQYF	TGTGCCAGCAGGTCGGACACCTACGAGCAGTACTTC
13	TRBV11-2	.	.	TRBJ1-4	CASSFDRQEKLFF	TGTGCCAGCAGCTTTGACAGACAGGAAAAACTGTTTTTT
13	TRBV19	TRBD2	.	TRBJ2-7	CASSLAGAYEQYF	TGTGCCAGTAGCCTAGCGGGGGCCTACGAGCAGTACTTC
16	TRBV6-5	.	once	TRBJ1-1	CASSSPLPGWNTEAFF	TGTGCCAGCAGTTCTCCTCTCCCGGGGTGGAACACTGAAGCTTTCTTT
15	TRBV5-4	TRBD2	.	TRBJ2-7	CASSDGTSGGYEQYF	TGTGCCAGCAGCGATGGGACTAGCGGGGGCTACGAGCAGTACTTC
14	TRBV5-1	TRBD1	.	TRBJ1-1	CASSLQGALTEAFF	TGCGCCAGCAGCTTGCAGGGGGCCTTAACTGAAGCTTTCTTT
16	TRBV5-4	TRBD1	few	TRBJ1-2	CASSLGGGQGARGYTF	TGTGCCAGCAGCTTGGGCGGGGGACAGGGGGCGCGTGGCTACACCTTC
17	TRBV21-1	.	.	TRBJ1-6	CASSKEVTGDYNSPLHF	TGTGCCAGCAGCAAAGAGGTAACAGGGGACTATAATTCACCCCTCCACTTT
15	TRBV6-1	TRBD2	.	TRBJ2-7	CASIILLAGGPRQYF	TGTGCCAGCATTATTCTACTAGCGGGAGGGCCCCGGCAGTACTTC
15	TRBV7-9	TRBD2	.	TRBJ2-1	CASSLNSGGGNEQFF	TGTGCCAGCAGCTTAAACAGCGGGGGGGGCAATGAGCAGTTCTTC
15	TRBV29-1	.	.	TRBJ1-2	CSVEAVSASGYGYTF	TGCAGCGTTGAAGCGGTCAGCGCTTCGGGCTATGGCTACACCTTC
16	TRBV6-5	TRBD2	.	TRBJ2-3	CASSYSSSGSPDTQYF	TGTGCCAGCAGTTACTCCAGTAGCGGGAGCCCAGATACGCAGTATTTT
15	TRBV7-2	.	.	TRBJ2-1	CASSLAGSSYNEQFF	TGTGCCAGCAGCTTAGCGGGGAGCTCCTACAATGAGCAGTTCTTC
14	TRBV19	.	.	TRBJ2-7	CASSIGLSSYEQYF	TGTGCCAGTAGTATCGGACTGAGCTCCTACGAGCAGTACTTC
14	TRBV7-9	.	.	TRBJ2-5	CSSSLFTRGETQYF	TGTTCCAGCAGCTTATTCACCAGGGGTGAGACCCAGTACTTC
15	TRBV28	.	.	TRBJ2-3	CASSILDQDSPTQYF	TGTGCCAGCAGTATTCTGGACCAGGACTCTCCTACGCAGTATTTT
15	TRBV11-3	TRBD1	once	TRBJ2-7	CASSPGAGGMDEQYF	TGTGCCAGCAGCCCCGGGGCAGGGGGCATGGACGAGCAGTACTTC
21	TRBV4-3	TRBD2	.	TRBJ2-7	CASSQDNPFGRGEPMSYEQYF	TGCGCCAGCAGCCAAGATAATCCCTTTGGGCGGGGGGAACCGATGTCCTACGAGCAGTACTTC
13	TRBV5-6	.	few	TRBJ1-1	CASSAGMNTEAFF	TGTGCCAGCAGCGCAGGGATGAACACTGAAGCTTTCTTT
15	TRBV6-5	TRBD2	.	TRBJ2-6	CASKRGGSGANVLTF	TGTGCCAGCAAAAGGGGAGGGTCCGGGGCCAACGTCCTGACTTTC
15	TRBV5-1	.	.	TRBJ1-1	CASSLDPGPNTEAFF	TGCGCCAGCAGCTTGGATCCAGGCCCAAACACTGAAGCTTTCTTT
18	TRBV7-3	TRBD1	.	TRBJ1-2	CASSPKAGQGETRYGYTF	TGTGCCAGCAGCCCAAAGGCGGGACAGGGTGAAACGAGGTATGGCTACACCTTC
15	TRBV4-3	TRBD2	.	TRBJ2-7	CASSPSFRLAGEQYF	TGCGCCAGCAGCCCCTCCTTCCGACTAGCGGGCGAGCAGTACTTC
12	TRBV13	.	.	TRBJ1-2	CASSLQTYGYTF	TGTGCCAGCAGCTTACAAACTTACGGCTACACCTTC
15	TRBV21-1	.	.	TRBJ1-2	CASSTLGGELNGYTF	TGTGCCAGCAGCACCCTAGGCGGGGAGCTCAATGGCTACACCTTC
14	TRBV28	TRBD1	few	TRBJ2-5	CAIRQGEVFETQYF	TGTGCCATCCGACAGGGGGAGGTGTTTGAGACCCAGTACTTC
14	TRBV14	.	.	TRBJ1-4	CASSQGAGYEKLFF	TGTGCCAGCAGCCAAGGGGCAGGGTATGAAAAACTGTTTTTT
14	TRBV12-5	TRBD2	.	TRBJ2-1	CASGPGLPINEQFF	TGTGCTAGTGGTCCGGGACTACCTATAAATGAGCAGTTCTTC
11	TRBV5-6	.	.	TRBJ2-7	CASSLYNEQYF	TGTGCCAGCAGCCTTTATAACGAGCAGTACTTC
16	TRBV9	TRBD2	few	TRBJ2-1	CASSFRLAGVENEQFF	TGTGCCAGCAGCTTTCGACTAGCGGGGGTTGAGAATGAGCAGTTCTTC
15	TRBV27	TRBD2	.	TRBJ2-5	CASSLSTGGQETQYF	TGTGCCAGCAGTTTATCGACGGGAGGGCAGGAGACCCAGTACTTC
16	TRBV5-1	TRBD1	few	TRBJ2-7	CASSMGMTGDIYEQYF	TGCGCCAGCAGCATGGGAATGACAGGGGACATTTACGAGCAGTACTTC
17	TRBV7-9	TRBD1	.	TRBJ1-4	CSSSLFRGRRGDEKLFF	TGTTCCAGCAGCTTATTCAGGGGGAGGCGAGGGGATGAAAAACTGTTTTTT
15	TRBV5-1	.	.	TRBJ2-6	CASSFGTSGANGLTF	TGCGCCAGCAGCTTCGGTACCTCTGGGGCCAACGGCCTGACTTTC
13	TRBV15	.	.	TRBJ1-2	CATSRAGVGGYTF	TGTGCCACCAGCAGAGCCGGGGTTGGTGGCTACACCTTC
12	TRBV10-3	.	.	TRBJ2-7	CAVTVSSYEQYF	TGTGCAGTGACAGTGTCTTCCTACGAGCAGTACTTC
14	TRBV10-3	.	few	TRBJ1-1	CAISGNGGHTEAFF	TGTGCCATCAGTGGGAACGGGGGACACACTGAAGCTTTCTTT
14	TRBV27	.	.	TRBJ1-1	CASSLGSVNTEAFF	TGTGCCAGCAGTTTAGGCAGCGTGAACACTGAAGCTTTCTTT
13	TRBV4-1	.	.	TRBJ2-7	CASSELVPYEQYF	TGCGCCAGCAGCGAGCTCGTTCCCTACGAGCAGTACTTC
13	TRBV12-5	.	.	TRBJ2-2	CASGWGVTGELFF	TGTGCTAGTGGTTGGGGGGTCACCGGGGAGCTGTTTTTT
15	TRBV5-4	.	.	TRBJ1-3	CASSLDGESGNTIYF	TGTGCCAGCAGCTTAGACGGAGAATCCGGAAACACCATATATTTT
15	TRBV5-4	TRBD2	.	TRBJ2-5	CASSLRLAGEETQYF	TGTGCCAGCAGCTTAAGACTAGCGGGAGAAGAGACCCAGTACTTC
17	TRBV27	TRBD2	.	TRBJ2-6	CASNSLGGAAGANVLTF	TGTGCCAGCAATTCACTGGGAGGGGCGGCTGGGGCCAACGTCCTGACTTTC
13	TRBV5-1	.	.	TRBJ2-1	CASSYSPDNEQFF	TGCGCCAGCAGCTATAGTCCCGACAATGAGCAGTTCTTC
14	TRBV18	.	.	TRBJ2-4	CASSSPRQFYIQYF	TGTGCCAGCTCATCACCACGTCAGTTCTACATTCAGTACTTC
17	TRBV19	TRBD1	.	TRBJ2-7	CASSPSGGRGLFDEQYF	TGTGCCAGTAGCCCTTCAGGGGGCAGGGGACTGTTCGACGAGCAGTACTTC